These 13 T cell receptor beta chains came from one sample sequenced in a study of CXCR3-negative and CXCR3-positive naive CD8 T cells. Points from the study as a whole: More hydrophobic TRB CDR3s occurred in CXCR3-positive than in CXCR3-negative naive cells.

Each TRB cDNA library was prepared by 5' RACE (with UMI labels). TCRdb processed the 5' RACE reads again and assigns one entry to each CDR3 protein, with no DNA. This sample's clone table lists approximately 59,000 distinct CDR3 sequences. What these receptors recognize is not known. Sequenced sample: naive CXCR3+ CD8+ T cells from blood. The subset: CD45RO-CCR7+CD27+CD95- naive CD8+ T cells expressing CXCR3 (TNR3+). These receptors were taken from a human donor in good health. Some clones in this sample may be carry-over from other donors' samples.

CDR3 amino acids: CASSYVSGRETQYF. This sequence joins TRBV6-2 or TRBV6-3 and TRBJ2-5; TCRdb gives TRBD2 as the D gene, but with no DNA this cannot be confirmed. This CDR3 has 14 amino acids. Germline CDR1 and CDR2: MNHEY and SVGEGT.

The chain is built from TRBV29-1 and TRBJ1-1; TCRdb designates TRBD1, a call that cannot be tested without DNA. Germline loops: CDR1 SQVTM, CDR2 ANQGSEA. The CDR3 is 14 residues long. The chain's CDR3 is CSVEEGPRNTEAFF.

V gene TRBV29-1 combines with J gene TRBJ2-7. In germline, CDR1 is SQVTM, CDR2 ANQGSEA. The CDR3 extends over 12 amino acids. The CDR3 here is CSVQEGTYEQYF.

The chain couples TRBV7-2 to TRBJ1-4; checking the TCRdb D call of TRBD1 is not possible without DNA. Germline CDR1 and CDR2: SGHTA and FQGNSA. The CDR3 is 16 residues long. CDR3 sequence reads: CASSLEGAPSDEKLFF.

Here the CDR3 reads CASSLSRGQGTTDTPYF. The rearrangement joins TRBV7-9 to TRBJ2-3; lacking DNA, the TRBD1 call made by TCRdb goes unchecked. Germline CDR1 is SEHNR and CDR2 is FQNEAQ (reference sequence). This CDR3 region has 17 residues.

The chain is built from TRBV12-3 or TRBV12-4 and TRBJ2-2; as DNA is missing, the TRBD1 call by TCRdb cannot be tested. The CDR3 has 17 amino acids. The CDR3 reads CASSPIVGGGLNGELFF.

This chain connects TRBV7-6 to TRBJ2-7; with no DNA, the TCRdb D assignment of TRBD1 cannot be verified. The CDR3 is made up of 15 amino acids. CDR1 is SGHVS, CDR2 FNYEAQ, per germline. CDR3 protein: CASSPGQGTSYEQYF.

The chain combines TRBV20-1 with TRBJ2-7; TCRdb gives TRBD1 as the D gene, but with no DNA this cannot be confirmed. CDR1 is DFQATT, CDR2 SNEGSKA, per germline (reference sequence). This CDR3 comprises 13 residues. The chain's CDR3 is CSARDRENYEQYF.

V and J are TRBV9 and TRBJ2-2. CDR3 length: 12 residues. Looked up from germline, CDR1 is SGDLS and CDR2 is YYNGEE. CDR3 sequence reads: CASTEDTGELFF.

This chain joins TRBV6-6 and TRBJ2-3; TCRdb reports TRBD1, a call that lacks DNA to check it against. The CDR3 contains 14 residues. The germline V gene has CDR1 MNHNY and CDR2 SVGAGI (reference sequence). The CDR3 loop is CASSAKGESDTQYF.

The J gene is TRBJ2-7, the V gene TRBV5-1; checking the TCRdb D call of TRBD1 is not possible without DNA. The germline V gene encodes CDR1 SGHRS and CDR2 YFSETQ. The CDR3 is made up of 14 amino acids. CDR3 amino acids: CASSLGGQPYEQYF.

The gene calls are TRBV28 and TRBJ1-5; the D call of TRBD1 rests on TCRdb alone, since no DNA is present to check it. Germline assignment: CDR1 MDHEN and CDR2 SYDVKM. The CDR3 is 15 amino acids. CDR3 sequence: CASSLGTGGNQPQHF.

This rearrangement joins TRBV6-5 to TRBJ2-5; TCRdb lists TRBD2, though no DNA is available to test this call. There are 15 residues in the CDR3. Looked up from germline, CDR1 is MNHEY and CDR2 is SVGAGI. CDR3 loop: CASSYFPAAQETQYF.